This T cell receptor (beta chain) is drawn from a study of cytomegalovirus exposure and HLA in healthy donors. The study, taken as a whole, reports: Confirmation was obtained in vitro that a few CMV-associated chains are specific for CMV antigens. Rare sequences made up most TCRs, while some public TCRs were found in many donors.

Concerning this clone: Antigen specificity is unknown.

The table came from immunoSEQ multiplex PCR; TCRdb's copy has only in-frame clones and leaves some out. The data show roughly 280,000 clones, around 85% seen once. The CDR3 length is 16 residues. CDR1 and CDR2 (germline): SGHVS, FNYEAQ. V dropped 4 bases and J dropped 8; count of bases not matched to a gene: 13. The sequenced sample was PBMCs. The rearrangement joins TRBV7-6 to TRBJ2-1, with 8 bases that match TRBD1. This receptor was taken from a young woman in good health and CMV-seronegative. CDR3 amino acids: CASSSAAEQGAYEQFF. The CDR3 bases are TGTGCCAGCAGCTCAGCCGCAGAGCAGGGGGCTTATGAGCAGTTCTTC.